This is a list of T cell receptor beta chains from one sample in a study of cytomegalovirus exposure and HLA in healthy donors. Repertoires were generated with immunoSEQ multiplex PCR, while TCRdb's copy carries only in-frame clones and drops some. Among 65,000 or so clones listed, about 91% were seen once. Input material: PBMCs. Source of these receptors: a woman aged 18-35 years in good health and CMV-seronegative. Each CDR3 is given with its conserved first and last residue. D genes are given only for firm matches. The listing skips clone size in some rows; elsewhere it reads once, few, many or a size class.

DNA: TGCGCCAGCAGCCAGGGCCCGGGATGGACAGGAGAAAAACTGTTTTTT; CDR3: CASSQGPGWTGEKLFF; V: TRBV5-1; length: 16; J: TRBJ1-4; size: -; D: TRBD1
DNA: TGTGCCAGCAAGACTAGCGGTTCTCACAATGAGCAGTTCTTC; CDR3: CASKTSGSHNEQFF; V: TRBV6-1; length: 14; J: TRBJ2-1; size: -; D: TRBD2
DNA: TGTGCCAGCAGCTCCGGCGCGGGTGGTGAGCAGTACTTC; CDR3: CASSSGAGGEQYF; V: TRBV7-2; length: 13; J: TRBJ2-7; size: -; D: -
DNA: TGTGCCAGCTCTTCCTCGGAGGGCAATCAGCCCCAGCATTTT; CDR3: CASSSSEGNQPQHF; V: TRBV18; length: 14; J: TRBJ1-5; size: -; D: -
DNA: TGTGCCAGCAGTGGACGAACCGGGACAGGGGGCGGCTACACCTTC; CDR3: CASSGRTGTGGGYTF; V: TRBV28; length: 15; J: TRBJ1-2; size: -; D: TRBD1
DNA: TGTGCCAGCAGCGTCGCCCGGGGGTATACTGAAGCTTTCTTT; CDR3: CASSVARGYTEAFF; V: TRBV27; length: 14; J: TRBJ1-1; size: -; D: -
DNA: TGTGCCAGTAGCACCCCGGGACAGAGGGAAGCTTATGGCTACACCTTC; CDR3: CASSTPGQREAYGYTF; V: TRBV19; length: 16; J: TRBJ1-2; size: -; D: TRBD1
DNA: TGCGCCAGCAGCTTGGCAGGCAGCCAAGAGACCCAGTACTTC; CDR3: CASSLAGSQETQYF; V: TRBV5-1; length: 14; J: TRBJ2-5; size: -; D: -
DNA: TGCAGCGTTGAAACACAGCAGCACTATGGCTACACCTTC; CDR3: CSVETQQHYGYTF; V: TRBV29-1; length: 13; J: TRBJ1-2; size: -; D: -
DNA: TGTGCCAGTAGTATAGGGTCGCGCGGGACAGGGTGGGGAGAGGACACTGAAGCTTTCTTT; CDR3: CASSIGSRGTGWGEDTEAFF; V: TRBV19; length: 20; J: TRBJ1-1; size: -; D: TRBD1
DNA: TGTGCCAGCAGCTTAAACGGGGGGAAAGAGACCCAGTACTTC; CDR3: CASSLNGGKETQYF; V: TRBV7-2; length: 14; J: TRBJ2-5; size: -; D: TRBD2
DNA: TGTGCCAGCAGCTTCACAAACAATGAGCAGTTCTTC; CDR3: CASSFTNNEQFF; V: TRBV14; length: 12; J: TRBJ2-1; size: -; D: -
DNA: TGCGCCAGCAGCCCCGAACAGGGGGTTTACAATGAGCAGTTCTTC; CDR3: CASSPEQGVYNEQFF; V: TRBV4-1; length: 15; J: TRBJ2-1; size: -; D: TRBD1
DNA: TGTGCCAGCAGTTTTGGGGGCGCGGATGGCTACACCTTC; CDR3: CASSFGGADGYTF; V: TRBV27; length: 13; J: TRBJ1-2; size: -; D: -
DNA: TGCGCCAGCAGCTTGGTGTCGGGGACACTTCGGAACACTGAAGCTTTCTTT; CDR3: CASSLVSGTLRNTEAFF; V: TRBV5-1; length: 17; J: TRBJ1-1; size: -; D: -
DNA: TGTGCCAGCGGCCTTGGACTCCTGAACACCGGGGAGCTGTTTTTT; CDR3: CASGLGLLNTGELFF; V: TRBV9; length: 15; J: TRBJ2-2; size: -; D: -
DNA: TGTGCCAGCTCACTTTCACAGGGGGGTAACACTGAAGCTTTCTTT; CDR3: CASSLSQGGNTEAFF; V: TRBV18; length: 15; J: TRBJ1-1; size: -; D: TRBD1
DNA: TGTGCCAGCTCACGACAGGGAGGCAATGAGCAGTTCTTC; CDR3: CASSRQGGNEQFF; V: TRBV18; length: 13; J: TRBJ2-1; size: -; D: -
DNA: TGTGCCAGCAGCTCCGGGGGGGGCGCTTCTGGCTACACCTTC; CDR3: CASSSGGGASGYTF; V: TRBV9; length: 14; J: TRBJ1-2; size: once; D: -
DNA: TGTGCCAGCAGCCGAGACAGGGGGACAACTTACTCGAACTATGGCTACACCTTC; CDR3: CASSRDRGTTYSNYGYTF; V: TRBV14; length: 18; J: TRBJ1-2; size: -; D: TRBD1
DNA: TGTGCCAGCAGGCCGACAGGGGAGAGTGAAAAACTGTTTTTT; CDR3: CASRPTGESEKLFF; V: TRBV6-6; length: 14; J: TRBJ1-4; size: -; D: TRBD1
DNA: TGTGCCAGCAGGGGGGGGGAGTACTTC; CDR3: CASRGGEYF; V: TRBV7-4; length: 9; J: TRBJ2-7; size: -; D: TRBD2
DNA: TGTGCCAGCAGCCTGGGAGGGGAGAATGAAAAACTGTTTTTT; CDR3: CASSLGGENEKLFF; V: TRBV7-9; length: 14; J: TRBJ1-4; size: -; D: -
DNA: TGCGCCAGCAGCTTATCCGGGACTGGAGAGACCCAGTACTTC; CDR3: CASSLSGTGETQYF; V: TRBV5-1; length: 14; J: TRBJ2-5; size: -; D: -
DNA: TGCGCCAGCAGCCAAGGAACCGGGACTAGCTTTGAGCAGTTCTTC; CDR3: CASSQGTGTSFEQFF; V: TRBV4-1; length: 15; J: TRBJ2-1; size: -; D: TRBD2
DNA: TGTGCCAGCAGGGACACTAGCGGGGGCTTCTACGAGCAGTACTTC; CDR3: CASRDTSGGFYEQYF; V: TRBV11-3; length: 15; J: TRBJ2-7; size: -; D: TRBD2
DNA: TGTGCCAGCAGCTCGCCCACAGGGTTTACTGAAGCTTTCTTT; CDR3: CASSSPTGFTEAFF; V: TRBV7-8; length: 14; J: TRBJ1-1; size: -; D: -
DNA: TGTGCCACCAGCAGAGAATCTTTAAGAACAGTGGGCGGGTCGAACTCCTACAATGAGCAGTTCTTC; CDR3: CATSRESLRTVGGSNSYNEQFF; V: TRBV15; length: 22; J: TRBJ2-1; size: -; D: -
DNA: TGTGCCAGCCGTGGCGGGGCCTCTCGTCCCGGGGAGCTGTTTTTT; CDR3: CASRGGASRPGELFF; V: TRBV19; length: 15; J: TRBJ2-2; size: once; D: -
DNA: TGTGCCTGGAGAGCGGGACAGGGGTACGAGCAGTACTTC; CDR3: CAWRAGQGYEQYF; V: TRBV30; length: 13; J: TRBJ2-7; size: once; D: TRBD1
DNA: TGTGCCAGCAGCCTACTAGCGGAGAAAGAGACCCAGTACTTC; CDR3: CASSLLAEKETQYF; V: TRBV5-6; length: 14; J: TRBJ2-5; size: -; D: TRBD2